These 21 T cell receptor beta chains were sequenced from one sample in a study of long-term antiretroviral therapy in people with HIV. The libraries were made with immunoSEQ v3.0 at survey level. TCRdb's copy holds only in-frame clones and misses some; the assay was immunoSEQ multiplex PCR. This table has roughly 42,000 clones, 86% appearing once. The sample consisted of unsorted PBMCs, taken 0.1 years before starting antiretroviral therapy. The receptors here all came from a woman between 50 and 59 years old with HIV.

This chain joins TRBV27 and TRBJ2-3, with TRBD2 as a possible D gene (6 bases). Germline CDR1 and CDR2: MNHEY and SMNVEV (reference sequence). The CDR3 runs to 14 residues. Trimming took off 5 bases at V and 5 bases at J, with 14 bases between the two ends. CDR3 protein: CASSPHKGGDTQYF. The CDR3 DNA reads as TGTGCCAGCAGTCCACACAAGGGAGGAGATACGCAGTATTTT.

The chain links TRBV28 to TRBJ1-3, with D perhaps matching TRBD1 (5 bases). The germline V gene encodes CDR1 MDHEN and CDR2 SYDVKM. Trimming cost V 5 bases and J 0 bases, with 17 bases left between them. This CDR3 contains 17 residues. As DNA, the CDR3 is TGTGCCAGCAGTCAACTAACCGGGACGGTCTCTGGAAACACCATATATTTT. Protein product: CASSQLTGTVSGNTIYF. Looking up the rest from reference TRBV28 and TRBJ1-3 gives the full variable domain: DVKVTQSSRYLVKRTGEKVFLECVQDMDHENMFWYRQDPGLGLRLIYFSYDVKMKEKGDIPEGYSVSREKKERFSLILESASTNQTSMYLCASSQLTGTVSGNTIYFGEGSWLTVV.

This chain connects TRBV5-6 to TRBJ2-1, with D possibly matching TRBD2 (6 bases). From germline, CDR1 is SGHDT and CDR2 YYEEEE. Trimming shortened V by 4 bases and J by 2 bases, and 16 bases separated the two germline ends. CDR3 size: 16 residues. CDR3 protein: CASSSRGRGAYNEQFF. CDR3 nucleotide sequence: TGTGCCAGCAGCAGCAGAGGTCGCGGGGCCTACAATGAGCAGTTCTTC.

This clone showed up just once. The rearrangement links TRBV5-4 to TRBJ2-3; no clear D gene. CDR1 and CDR2 (germline): SGHNT, YYREEE (reference sequence). The V end was cut by 2 bases, the J end by 1 base, with 11 bases between. The CDR3 length is 15 residues. DNA for the CDR3: TGTGCCAGCAGCTTAATGACTCCAGGCACAGATACGCAGTATTTT. Translating gives CASSLMTPGTDTQYF.

V usage is TRBV6-5 and J usage is TRBJ1-1; a possible D gene is TRBD1 (5 bases). The CDR3 is 15 amino acids. Germline V gene data show CDR1 as MNHEY and CDR2 as SVGAGI. Trimming stripped 0 bases from V and 0 bases from J, with 8 bases between. CDR3 bases: TGTGCCAGCAGTTACTCGCGGACAATGAACACTGAAGCTTTCTTT. Translated, it gives CASSYSRTMNTEAFF.

The chain carries TRBV7-8 and TRBJ1-2; possible D gene TRBD1, 5 bases. The CDR3 runs 14 residues. V gave up 5 bases and J gave up 7 bases, with 17 bases separating them. Germline V gene data show CDR1 as SGHVS and CDR2 as FQNEAQ. In DNA, the CDR3 is TGTGCCAGCAGCCCGGGGACTCGGGACTTTGGCTACACCTTC. Residues: CASSPGTRDFGYTF.

The chain uses TRBV7-2 and TRBJ1-4; no clear D. The V end was cut by 5 bases, the J end by 0 bases, with 4 bases between. This CDR3 contains 13 residues. Germline lookup yields CDR1 SGHTA and CDR2 FQGNSA. The CDR3 region is CASSPATNEKLFF. DNA for the CDR3: TGTGCCAGCAGCCCGGCAACTAATGAAAAACTGTTTTTT.

V and J are TRBV9 and TRBJ1-6; no firm D call. The germline V gene has CDR1 SGDLS and CDR2 YYNGEE. V lost 4 bases and J lost 7, with 12 bases in between. This CDR3 region has 14 residues. The CDR3 protein is CASSQTPMNSPLHF. In nucleotides, the CDR3 is TGTGCCAGCAGCCAGACCCCTATGAATTCACCCCTCCACTTT. The whole variable domain, remainder taken from reference TRBV9 and TRBJ1-6, is DSGVTQTPKHLITATGQRVTLRCSPRSGDLSVYWYQQSLDQGLQFLIQYYNGEERAKGNILERFSAQQFPDLHSELNLSSLELGDSALYFCASSQTPMNSPLHFGNGTRLTVT.

The genes are TRBV6-5 and TRBJ2-6, with 7 bases identical to TRBD1. Germline V gives CDR1 MNHEY, CDR2 SVGAGI. This CDR3 spans 14 amino acids. Unmatched junction bases numbered 2, after V lost 6 bases and J lost 3 bases. The CDR3 region has the DNA TGTGCCAGCAGACAGGGGTTTGGGGCCAACGTCCTGACTTTC. The encoded protein is CASRQGFGANVLTF.

This chain joins TRBV30 and TRBJ1-2; 9 bases are shared with TRBD1. Germline V gene lookup returns CDR1 GTSNPN and CDR2 SVGIG (reference sequence). V shed 2 bases and J 8 bases; nucleotides not matched to a gene: 3. CDR3 length: 12 residues. This CDR3 reads CAWSRTGEGYTF. The CDR3 DNA is TGTGCCTGGAGTCGGACAGGGGAAGGCTACACCTTC.

This chain joins TRBV7-6 and TRBJ1-5; D is possibly TRBD1 (5 bases). The V end was cut by 0 bases, the J end by 7 bases, with 10 bases between. The CDR3 has 14 residues. Germline V CDR1 and CDR2: SGHVS, FNYEAQ. CDR3 sequence (DNA): TGTGCCAGCAGCTTAGCGATTGGGGCGCAGCCCCAGCATTTT. Translated, it gives CASSLAIGAQPQHF. Full variable domain (missing parts from reference TRBV7-6 and TRBJ1-5): GAGVSQSPRYKVTKRGQDVALRCDPISGHVSLYWYRQALGQGPEFLTYFNYEAQQDKSGLPNDRFSAERPEGSISTLTIQRTEQRDSAMYRCASSLAIGAQPQHFGDGTRLSIL.

The rearrangement uses TRBV6-5 and TRBJ2-4, with 7 bases identical to TRBD1. The ends lost 6 bases at V and 2 bases at J; junction bases unmatched: 7. The CDR3 extends over 15 amino acids. Looked up from germline, CDR1 is MNHEY and CDR2 is SVGAGI. In nucleotides, the CDR3 is TGTGCCAGCAGCCCCGCAGGGGGAACCAAAAACATTCAGTACTTC. Its protein product is CASSPAGGTKNIQYF.

This clone turned up a few times. The chain employs TRBV15 and TRBJ1-5; no clear D gene. The V end was cut by 3 bases, the J end by 11 bases, with 14 bases between. Germline CDR1 is LNHNV and CDR2 is YYDKDF (reference sequence). The CDR3 loop spans 13 amino acids. DNA for the CDR3: TGTGCCACCAGCAGCTCCTTTCGGGTAACCCAGCATTTT. It encodes CATSSSFRVTQHF. Together with reference TRBV15 and TRBJ1-5, the CDR3 gives the full variable domain: DAMVIQNPRYQVTQFGKPVTLSCSQTLNHNVMYWYQQKSSQAPKLLFHYYDKDFNNEADTPDNFQSRRPNTSFCFLDIRSPGLGDTAMYLCATSSSFRVTQHFGDGTRLSIL.

This CDR3 is CASSVGPSRTTEAFF. CDR3 in DNA: TGTGCCAGCAGCGTAGGGCCCTCCAGGACCACTGAAGCTTTCTTT. The V call is TRBV9, the J call TRBJ1-1; D not resolved. Germline loops: CDR1 SGDLS, CDR2 YYNGEE. Trimming pared 0 bases from V and 4 bases from J, leaving 13 bases between. This CDR3 region has 15 residues.

The chain is built from TRBV30 and TRBJ2-5, with 13 nucleotides matching TRBD2. Germline V gene sequence: CDR1 GTSNPN, CDR2 SVGIG (reference sequence). V shed 5 bases, J shed 6 bases, and the junction held 15 bases outside the gene matches. This CDR3 has 17 amino acids. CDR3 residues: CAWHPNLGTSGAKTQYF. The CDR3 DNA is TGTGCCTGGCACCCCAACCTTGGGACTAGCGGGGCGAAGACCCAGTACTTC. Full variable domain (missing parts from reference TRBV30 and TRBJ2-5): SQTIHQWPATLVQPVGSPLSLECTVEGTSNPNLYWYRQAAGRGLQLLFYSVGIGQISSEVPQNLSASRPQDRQFILSSKKLLLSDSGFYLCAWHPNLGTSGAKTQYFGPGTRLLVL.

This clone showed up just a few times. The chain joins TRBV6-1 to TRBJ1-6, with D tentatively TRBD1 (5 bases). Germline-derived CDR1 and CDR2 are MNHNS and SASEGT. This CDR3 has 13 amino acids. V lost 3 bases, J lost 9 bases, and 9 bases lay in between. The CDR3 bases are TGTGCCAGCAGTGACAGGGATCTTTCACCCCTCCACTTT. This encodes CASSDRDLSPLHF.

J is TRBJ2-1 and V is TRBV15, with D unresolved. The CDR3 runs 12 residues. CDR1 LNHNV and CDR2 YYDKDF come from the germline V gene (reference sequence). Trimming took off 3 bases at V and 5 bases at J, with 5 bases between the two ends. This CDR3 is CATSSVNNEQFF. The CDR3, as DNA: TGTGCCACCAGCAGCGTGAACAATGAGCAGTTCTTC.

V gene TRBV7-2 combines with J gene TRBJ1-2; possibly TRBD1 for D (6 bases). This CDR3 has 15 amino acids. V lost 1 base and J lost 1, with 10 bases in between. The V gene's germline CDR1 is SGHTA and CDR2 FQGNSA. CDR3 in amino acids: CASSLGGPNNYGYTF. The CDR3 DNA follows: TGTGCCAGCAGCTTAGGGGGGCCCAATAACTATGGCTACACCTTC.

The V call is TRBV6-5, the J call TRBJ1-3, with D unresolved. V was shortened by 2 bases and J by 3 bases, with 5 bases between the two germline ends. The length of the CDR3 is 13 residues. From germline, CDR1 is MNHEY and CDR2 SVGAGI. The CDR3 loop reads CASSYGRGNTIYF. The DNA of the CDR3 is TGTGCCAGCAGTTACGGGCGTGGAAACACCATATATTTT.

The gene calls are TRBV18 and TRBJ1-5, with D uncertain. The CDR3 spans 15 residues. Trimming cost V 3 bases and J 4 bases, with 13 bases left between them. Germline CDR1 is KGHSH and CDR2 is LQKENI. CDR3 nucleotides: TGTGCCAGCTCACCGAGTGGACCGTGGAATCAGCCCCAGCATTTT. It is translated as CASSPSGPWNQPQHF.

V and J are TRBV12-5 and TRBJ2-6, with 7 bases identical to TRBD1. CDR1 and CDR2 from the germline V gene are LGHNT and FRNRAP. CDR3 length: 15 residues. V shed 2 bases, J shed 8 bases, and the junction held 6 bases outside the gene matches. The CDR3 nucleotides read TGTGCTAGTGGTTTGAACACAGGGGTAACCAACGTCCTGACTTTC. Residues: CASGLNTGVTNVLTF.